This is a list of T cell receptor beta chains from one sample in a study of preoperative IRX-2 immunotherapy in early breast cancer. Some clones are missing from TCRdb's copy, which holds only in-frame ones; the method was immunoSEQ multiplex PCR. The repertoire holds roughly 24,000 clones, with around 79% as singletons. The sample consisted of lymph node tissue, taken after IRX-2 immunotherapy. The origin of the receptors is a human donor with breast cancer. The CDR3 runs from the conserved cysteine through the conserved F or W. The D gene is left open where the match is weak. Clone size is shown for a subset of rows, as once, few, many or a class of expanded clone.

TGTGCCAGTGGGACTAGCGGGACAGTTAGCTCCTACGAGCAGTACTTC CASGTSGTVSSYEQYF 16 TRBJ2-7 TRBV12-2 NA NA
TGTGCCAGCAGCTTAGGGACCAAACTGAACGATGAGCAGTTCTTC CASSLGTKLNDEQFF 15 TRBJ2-1 TRBV11-3 NA NA
TGTGCCAGCATCACTAGCGGGAGGACCAATGAGCAGTTCTTC CASITSGRTNEQFF 14 TRBJ2-1 TRBV28 TRBD2 NA
TGCGCCAGCAGCGTAACAACAGGGGAGGATGGCTACACCTTC CASSVTTGEDGYTF 14 TRBJ1-2 TRBV5-1 TRBD1 NA
TGTGCCAGCAGCCGTGAGGACAGGGGCTCCTACGAGCAGTACTTC CASSREDRGSYEQYF 15 TRBJ2-7 TRBV11-3 TRBD1 once
TGTGCCAGCACCTATCGGGACAGCCCTCCCTACGAGCAGTACTTC CASTYRDSPPYEQYF 15 TRBJ2-7 TRBV6-8 TRBD1 NA
TGCAGCGTTGAAAGCGGGGACACCGGGGAGCTGTTTTTT CSVESGDTGELFF 13 TRBJ2-2 TRBV29-1 TRBD2 NA
TGTGCCAGCACCACGGACCGGTATTATGGCTACACCTTC CASTTDRYYGYTF 13 TRBJ1-2 TRBV28 NA NA
TGTGCCAGCACAAAGGGGGGACTGGGAGGAAACACCATATATTTT CASTKGGLGGNTIYF 15 TRBJ1-3 TRBV6-8 NA once
TGTGCCATCAGTGAGTGGGGTGAGACAACCTATGGCTACACCTTC CAISEWGETTYGYTF 15 TRBJ1-2 TRBV10-3 NA once
TGTGCCAACTCGGAGAGGGTGACCAACTATGGCTACACCTTC CANSERVTNYGYTF 14 TRBJ1-2 TRBV18 NA NA
TGTGCCAGCAGCTTGGGGAGCGGGAGGTTCACAGATACGCAGTATTTT CASSLGSGRFTDTQYF 16 TRBJ2-3 TRBV11-3 TRBD2 NA
TGTGCCAGCAGCCTAAAAGAGACCCAGTACTTC CASSLKETQYF 11 TRBJ2-5 TRBV14 NA NA
TGCAGCGTTCGAGGGGCGGTAGCAACTAATGAAAAACTGTTTTTT CSVRGAVATNEKLFF 15 TRBJ1-4 TRBV29-1 NA NA
TGCGCCAGCAGTGCGGGACAGGCGTATACAGATACGCAGTATTTT CASSAGQAYTDTQYF 15 TRBJ2-3 TRBV10-1 TRBD1 NA
TGTGCCAGCTCACCTTTAGGGGGTAGCTCCTACAATGAGCAGTTCTTC CASSPLGGSSYNEQFF 16 TRBJ2-1 TRBV18 NA once
TGTGCCAGCAGCTTAGTCACTCCGGGGGGAAAACTGTTTTTT CASSLVTPGGKLFF 14 TRBJ1-4 TRBV11-3 NA NA
TGTGCCAGCAGCTCCAGCGACATGGCTCAGGACGAGCAGTACTTC CASSSSDMAQDEQYF 15 TRBJ2-7 TRBV11-3 NA NA
TGCGCCAGCAGCCTTGCGGCTTTGACCGGATCCTACGAGCAGTACTTC CASSLAALTGSYEQYF 16 TRBJ2-7 TRBV5-1 NA NA
TGTGCCAGCTCACCCCGCCCAGCGGGTAACAATGAGCAGTTCTTC CASSPRPAGNNEQFF 15 TRBJ2-1 TRBV18 NA NA
TGTGCCAGCAGCATTCCCAGGGGATACTACAATGAGCAGTTCTTC CASSIPRGYYNEQFF 15 TRBJ2-1 TRBV6-8 NA NA